One T cell receptor (beta chain) is described in this entry. This sample is drawn from a study of blood T cell repertoires in COVID-19. Assay used: immunoSEQ multiplex PCR; TCRdb lists only in-frame clones, some missing. The sample holds hundreds of thousands of clones, 89% seen once. V lost 4 bases and J lost 7, with 14 bases in between. The CDR3 contains 14 residues. Per the germline V gene, CDR1 is SGHRS and CDR2 is YFSETQ. The gene calls are TRBV5-1 and TRBJ1-4, with a tentative D call TRBD1 (5 bases). Sequenced: PBMCs or T cells enriched from blood (not recorded which). This clonotype was sampled from a woman between 40 and 50 years old who had recovered from COVID-19. The DNA for the CDR3 is TGCGCCAGCAGCACTGGACCGGGGGGTGAAAAACTGTTTTTT. It is translated as CASSTGPGGEKLFF.